This T cell receptor beta chain was captured in a study of blood T cell repertoires in COVID-19. Turning to the study itself: The United States, Italy and Spain were the sources of the acute and convalescent COVID-19 samples. In each case, the material was cDNA or gDNA derived from T cells, B-cell-depleted T cells, or PBMCs.

Original processing methods: Scientists estimated how many nucleated cells there were by amplifying reference gene primers. Assay: immunoSEQ multiplex PCR; the TCRdb copy retains only in-frame clones and omits some. V and J calls and clone size follow that table, whereas D and trimming were derived from the DNA. The sample lists approximately 240,000 clones, about 88% seen once, with about 2.1% in the top ten. V dropped 2 bases and J dropped 2 bases, with 11 bases sitting between them. This CDR3 is built from 14 residues. The germline CDR1 and CDR2 sequences are SGHDT and YYEEEE. The sequenced sample consisted of peripheral blood. The sequence was collected from a woman between 35 and 50 years old who had recovered from COVID-19. The chain employs TRBV5-6 and TRBJ2-7; D is possibly TRBD1 (5 bases). CDR3 region: CASSLLVGAYEQYF. The CDR3 bases are TGTGCCAGCAGCTTACTCGTAGGGGCCTACGAGCAGTACTTC.